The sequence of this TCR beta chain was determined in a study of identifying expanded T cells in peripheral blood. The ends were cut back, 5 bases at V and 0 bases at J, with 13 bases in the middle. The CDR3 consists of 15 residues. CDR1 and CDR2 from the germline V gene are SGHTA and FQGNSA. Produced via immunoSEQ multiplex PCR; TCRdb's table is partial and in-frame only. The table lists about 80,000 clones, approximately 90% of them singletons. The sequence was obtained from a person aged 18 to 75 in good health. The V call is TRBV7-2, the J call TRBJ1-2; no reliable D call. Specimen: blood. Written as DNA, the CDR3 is TGTGCCAGCAGCCCTCCAGCGAAAGCTAACTATGGCTACACCTTC. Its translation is CASSPPAKANYGYTF.